These 15 T cell receptor beta chains came from one sample sequenced in a study of T-cell memory formation after mild COVID-19 (dated by TCRdb to the early 2020s). Library preparation used 5' RACE. TCRdb shows the sequencer as Illumina NovaSeq 6000. TCRdb applied fastp at Q25 and MiXCR to the public reads, then kept only in-frame beta chains. Rows merge per CDR3 protein into single entries with the most common DNA and genes. The sample yields about 340,000 distinct CDR3 sequences; approximately 15% were counted once. Jointly, the top ten make up 20% to 25% of the sample. Source material: PBMCs or a T cell subset sorted from them (not recorded which). These receptors all stem from a man in his late teens or twenties who had mild COVID-19 (a few samples of this study predate the infection). The sample titles of this study are shuffled in the database, so cell type and time point are left out; the donor was told from shared clones.

This clonotype has more than one count but fewer than ten. This sequence joins TRBV6-5 and TRBJ2-2; D is unclear. Germline CDR1 is MNHEY and CDR2 is SVGAGI. V was clipped by 8 bases and J by 0 bases, with 10 bases between them. The CDR3 consists of 14 residues. The CDR3 region is CASRVGPNTGELFF. In DNA form, the CDR3 reads TGTGCCAGCCGGGTCGGACCGAACACCGGGGAGCTGTTTTTT.

The J gene is TRBJ2-5, the V gene TRBV5-1; 11 nucleotides agree with TRBD1. Germline CDR1 reads SGHRS; CDR2 reads YFSETQ. V lost 3 bases and J lost 7; bases outside the gene matches: 5. This CDR3 comprises 14 residues. CDR3 sequence reads: CASSWGTGGSTQYF. The CDR3 region has the DNA TGCGCCAGCAGCTGGGGGACAGGGGGTTCGACCCAGTACTTC.

This clonotype occurred a few times. The V gene is TRBV6-5, the J gene TRBJ2-3; 13 bases align to TRBD2. The germline V gene encodes CDR1 MNHEY and CDR2 SVGAGI. The CDR3 has 17 residues. With V trimmed by 7 bases and J by 5 bases, 12 bases remained unmatched. In nucleotides, the CDR3 is TGTGCCAGCAACCCGACTAGCGGGGGGCCCCCTGGAGATACGCAGTATTTT. As protein: CASNPTSGGPPGDTQYF.

The table lists this clonotype with a few counts. V gene TRBV20-1 combines with J gene TRBJ2-5, with 7 positions matching TRBD2. The junction had 6 bases not matched to a gene; V was cut back by 3 bases and J by 2 bases. This CDR3 comprises 14 residues. CDR1 is DFQATT and CDR2 is SNEGSKA in the germline V gene (reference sequence). The CDR3 protein is CSASRAGVQETQYF. DNA of the CDR3: TGCAGTGCTAGTAGGGCGGGGGTACAAGAGACCCAGTACTTC.

This sequence joins TRBV20-1 and TRBJ1-6; no reliable D call. CDR3 length equals 16 residues. Germline V gene sequence: CDR1 DFQATT, CDR2 SNEGSKA (reference sequence). The V end lost 0 bases, the J end lost 2 bases, and 11 bases lay between the germline ends. This chain's CDR3 is CSARDMRAPYNSPLHF. CDR3 sequence (DNA): TGCAGTGCTAGAGATATGAGGGCACCCTATAATTCACCCCTCCACTTT.

This clonotype showed up just a few times. The chain combines TRBV29-1 with TRBJ2-7; TRBD2 aligns across 7 bases. Germline V gene data show CDR1 as SQVTM and CDR2 as ANQGSEA. This CDR3 contains 14 residues. The ends lost 6 bases at V and 1 base at J; junction bases unmatched: 9. CDR3 protein: CSVLPVGGSYEQYF. In DNA, the CDR3 is TGCAGCGTCCTACCGGTGGGGGGGTCCTACGAGCAGTACTTC.

This clonotype was seen many times. Its ends do not fully match the called genes, so a read error is possible. The CDR3 spells CSVGSPGNAGELFF. As DNA, the CDR3 is TGCAGCGTGGGGTCACCAGGGAACGCCGGGGAGCTGTTTTTT. The chain links TRBV29-1 to TRBJ2-2; tentative D call: TRBD1 (5 bases). The CDR3 is 14 residues long. Germline V gene lookup returns CDR1 SQVTM and CDR2 ANQGSEA.

This clonotype came up many times. This chain uses TRBV7-3 with TRBJ2-2, with D perhaps matching TRBD1 (5 bases). The V end was cut by 5 bases, the J end by 0 bases, with 13 bases between. Germline CDR1 SGHTA, CDR2 FQGTGA. The CDR3 extends over 16 amino acids. CDR3 residues: CASSPFTTANTGELFF. CDR3 sequence (DNA): TGTGCCAGCAGCCCCTTTACGACAGCGAACACCGGGGAGCTGTTTTTT.

This clonotype was picked up many times. The chain has TRBV7-9 and TRBJ2-5; D remains unclear. Germline CDR1 and CDR2: SEHNR and FQNEAQ (reference sequence). Trimming shortened V by 5 bases and J by 4 bases, and 2 bases separated the two germline ends. The CDR3 contains 10 residues. The CDR3 reads CASSPETQYF. CDR3 bases: TGTGCCAGCAGCCCAGAGACCCAGTACTTC.

This clonotype came up a few times. The DNA of the CDR3 is TGTGCCAGCTCACCAGAGGGGGGCAGGGGGCTCGGCAATCAGCCCCAGCATTTT. Encoded protein: CASSPEGGRGLGNQPQHF. V gene TRBV18 combines with J gene TRBJ1-5, with 8 bases that match TRBD1. Germline V gene lookup returns CDR1 KGHSH and CDR2 LQKENI. Germline trimming cut 2 bases from V and 2 bases from J; bases unmatched to any gene: 11. The CDR3 extends over 18 amino acids.

This clonotype was seen more than once but under ten times. V gene TRBV6-6 combines with J gene TRBJ2-1, with D uncertain. The germline CDR1 and CDR2 sequences are MNHNY and SVGAGI (reference sequence). V shed 5 bases and J shed 5 bases, with 16 bases lying between them. The CDR3 totals 15 residues. The CDR3 spells CASSGALSSHNEQFF. The CDR3 DNA is TGTGCCAGCAGTGGTGCGTTATCGTCCCACAATGAGCAGTTCTTC.

This clonotype was picked up a small number of times. The rearrangement links TRBV5-1 to TRBJ1-4, with a weak D call TRBD1 (5 bases). The V gene lost 4 bases and the J gene lost 3 bases, with 10 bases spanning the gap. Germline CDR1 is SGHRS and CDR2 is YFSETQ. The CDR3 length is 14 residues. The CDR3 is CASSAGSANEKLFF. As DNA, the CDR3 is TGCGCCAGCAGCGCAGGGTCCGCTAATGAAAAACTGTTTTTT. Complete variable domain (other parts from reference TRBV5-1 and TRBJ1-4): KAGVTQTPRYLIKTRGQQVTLSCSPISGHRSVSWYQQTPGQGLQFLFEYFSETQRNKGNFPGRFSGRQFSNSRSEMNVSTLELGDSALYLCASSAGSANEKLFFGSGTQLSVL.

The chain recombines TRBV7-2 with TRBJ2-1; D gene unclear. CDR1 SGHTA and CDR2 FQGNSA come from the germline V gene. The CDR3 consists of 14 residues. The V end was cut by 5 bases, the J end by 2 bases, with 10 bases between. The chain's CDR3 is CASSRDQAYNEQFF. The CDR3 coding sequence is TGTGCCAGCAGCCGCGACCAAGCCTACAATGAGCAGTTCTTC.

There are many counts of this clonotype. The chain has TRBV29-1 and TRBJ2-5, with D tentatively TRBD1 (6 bases). The CDR3 is 11 amino acids. The germline V gene encodes CDR1 SQVTM and CDR2 ANQGSEA. Trimming removed 8 bases from V and 5 bases from J, with 12 bases in between. The CDR3 sequence: CSYRAGETQYF. CDR3 DNA sequence: TGCAGCTACAGGGCAGGGGAGACCCAGTACTTC. The whole variable domain, remainder taken from reference TRBV29-1 and TRBJ2-5, is SAVISQKPSRDICQRGTSLTIQCQVDSQVTMMFWYRQQPGQSLTLIATANQGSEATYESGFVIDKFPISRPNLTFSTLTVSNMSPEDSSIYLCSYRAGETQYFGPGTRLLVL.

This clonotype was observed many times. V gene TRBV12-3 or TRBV12-4 combines with J gene TRBJ1-5; 8 nucleotides align to TRBD1. The CDR3 runs to 20 residues. Trimming at V came to 6 bases and at J to 0 bases, leaving 19 bases not matched to a gene. CDR3 coding DNA: TGTGCCAGCAGGGGACCTCCCATGCGACAGGGGTATAGTAGCAATCAGCCCCAGCATTTT. Translated, it gives CASRGPPMRQGYSSNQPQHF.